Sequencing of this T cell receptor (beta chain) was carried out in a study of cytomegalovirus exposure and HLA in healthy donors. Worth noting for this clone: What it recognizes is unknown.

The CDR3 loop spans 17 amino acids. V dropped 6 bases and J dropped 1; count of bases not matched to a gene: 11. Germline CDR1 is SGHVS and CDR2 is FQNEAQ. Study findings and constraints: Researchers counted around 180 TCR beta chains as cytomegalovirus-associated.

Profiling relied on immunoSEQ multiplex PCR, and the TCRdb table lists in-frame clones only, not all of them. The profile covers roughly 70,000 clones, with more than 95% appearing a single time and over 2% taken by the ten largest. The source is a man between 18 and 29 years old in good health and CMV-seronegative. The rearrangement uses TRBV7-8 and TRBJ1-3; 8 bases are shared with TRBD1. Sequencing input: PBMCs. The CDR3 is CASRQQGVALSGNTIYF. Written as DNA, the CDR3 is TGTGCCAGCAGGCAACAGGGGGTGGCATTATCTGGAAACACCATATATTTT.